This T cell receptor beta chain was documented in a study of blood T cell repertoires in COVID-19 (TCRdb year 2020). Describing the broader study: The collaborator samples originated in the United States, Italy and Spain and spanned the acute and convalescent phases of COVID-19. The material from the prospective study consisted of cDNA or gDNA derived from T cells, B-cell-depleted T cells, or PBMCs. Subjects who had been exposed to COVID-19, were actively infected with it, or had recovered from it provided the deeply sampled blood TCRbeta repertoires that made up the dataset. A freely available public database, intended as a resource for researchers studying the immune response to SARS-CoV-2, is where the repertoires were released. Samples were obtained from the ongoing ImmuneRACE study (first 160 participants) and from some 1,300 subjects provided by 6 global collaborators. A de-identified subject ID, COVID-19 status, age in years and sex were almost always included in the sample metadata. Where HLA class I and class II types were available, the types were taken from metadata supplied by the sample provider, not from assay-based typing.

Samples from volunteer blood donors who had recovered from COVID-19 were contributed by a second Seattle source. Collaborating institutions collected whole blood in K2EDTA tubes following their own protocols. For TCRbeta analysis, collaborator samples were shipped as frozen whole blood, as isolated PBMCs, or as DNA extracted from either sample type. The immunoSEQ Assay, a bias-controlled multiplex PCR, was used to amplify TCRbeta CDR3 regions from genomic DNA. The paper's processing steps were these. Within the assay, amplification of reference gene primers was used to estimate how many nucleated cells each sample contained. Sequence reads were collapsed and filtered to measure the absolute abundance of every unique TCRbeta CDR3 rearrangement. For each sample, productive Simpson clonality was calculated as the square root of Simpson's diversity index across productive rearrangements. Held by TCRdb, this immuneACCESS table contains in-frame sequences only and omits some clones. Under half of the omission traces to an unresolved V gene where checked; the cause of the rest is unknown. Clone size and the V and J calls come from that table; the DNA yielded D and trimming. Here the sample has approximately 170,000 clones; about 85% occur a single time. Clones ranked in the top ten supply roughly 1.2% of the sample.

Broader findings and caveats from the paper: Clinical and demographic metadata were provided uncurated, with the amount varying by source and participant.

As concerns this clone: The antigen it binds to is not known. Per-base quality was not reported, and no clone a single base away is much larger than it.

The clonotype comes from a man between 60 and 75 years old who had recovered from COVID-19. The source material was peripheral blood.

The CDR3 here reads CATSDPHSRQGTAGELFF. The nucleotides read TGTGCCACCAGTGACCCTCATTCACGACAGGGCACGGCCGGGGAGCTGTTTTTT. The sequence links TRBV24-1 to TRBJ2-2, with 7 junctional bases fitting TRBD1. From the cysteine up to the phenylalanine, the CDR3 has a length of 18 residues. The CDR3 DNA has 54 bases and is translated from base 1. Ends trimmed: V by 4 bases, J by 6 bases; bases unmatched to a gene: 16. CDR1 and CDR2 (KGHDR, SFDVKD) derive from the germline V gene.